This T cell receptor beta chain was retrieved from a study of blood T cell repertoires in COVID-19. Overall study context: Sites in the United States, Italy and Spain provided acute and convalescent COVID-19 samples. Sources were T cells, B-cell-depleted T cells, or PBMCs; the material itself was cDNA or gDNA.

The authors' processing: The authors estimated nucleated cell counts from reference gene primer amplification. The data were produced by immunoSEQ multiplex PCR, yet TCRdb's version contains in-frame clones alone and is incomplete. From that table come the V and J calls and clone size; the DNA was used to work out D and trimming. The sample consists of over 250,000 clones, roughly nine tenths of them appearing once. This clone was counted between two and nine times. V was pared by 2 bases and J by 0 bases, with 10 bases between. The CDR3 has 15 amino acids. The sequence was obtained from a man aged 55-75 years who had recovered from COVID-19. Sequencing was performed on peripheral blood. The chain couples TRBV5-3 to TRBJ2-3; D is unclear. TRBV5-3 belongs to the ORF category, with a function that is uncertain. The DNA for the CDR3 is TGTGCCAGAAGCTTCGAATTAGCTAGCACAGATACGCAGTATTTT. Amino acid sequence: CARSFELASTDTQYF.